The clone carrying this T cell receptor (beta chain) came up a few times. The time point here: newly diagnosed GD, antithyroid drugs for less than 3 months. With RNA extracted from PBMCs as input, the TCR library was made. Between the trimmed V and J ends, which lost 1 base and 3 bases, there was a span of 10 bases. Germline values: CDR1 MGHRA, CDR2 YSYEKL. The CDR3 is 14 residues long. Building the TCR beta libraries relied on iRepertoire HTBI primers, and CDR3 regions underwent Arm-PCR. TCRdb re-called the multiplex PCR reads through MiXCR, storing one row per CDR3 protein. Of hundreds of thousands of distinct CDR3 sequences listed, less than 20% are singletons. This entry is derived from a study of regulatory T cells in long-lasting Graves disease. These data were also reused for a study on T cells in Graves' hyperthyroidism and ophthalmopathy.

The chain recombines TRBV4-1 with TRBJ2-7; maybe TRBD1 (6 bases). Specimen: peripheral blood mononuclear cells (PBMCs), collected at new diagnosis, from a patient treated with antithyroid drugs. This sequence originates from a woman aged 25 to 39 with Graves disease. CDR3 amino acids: CASSQGRGNYEQYF. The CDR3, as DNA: TGCGCCAGCAGCCAAGGTAGGGGGAACTACGAGCAGTACTTC.